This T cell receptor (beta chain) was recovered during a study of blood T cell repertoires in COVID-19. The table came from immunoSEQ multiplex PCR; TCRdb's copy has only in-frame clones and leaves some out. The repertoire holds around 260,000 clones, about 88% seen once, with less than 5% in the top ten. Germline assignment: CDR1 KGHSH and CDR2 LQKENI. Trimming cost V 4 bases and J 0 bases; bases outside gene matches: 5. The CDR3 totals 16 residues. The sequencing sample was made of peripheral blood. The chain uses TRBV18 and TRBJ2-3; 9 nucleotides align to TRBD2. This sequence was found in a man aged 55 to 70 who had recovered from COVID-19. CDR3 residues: CASSLAGGRSTDTQYF. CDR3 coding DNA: TGTGCCAGCTCACTGGCGGGGGGGCGAAGCACAGATACGCAGTATTTT.